This TCR beta chain was obtained from a study of T-cell reconstitution after alpha-beta-depleted transplantation in children. Study-wide results and limits: Recipient T cells and thymic progenitors that survived were the source of the high TCRbeta diversity seen at day 60 in some patients. At the one-year point after transplant, T-cell counts and TCRbeta diversity were found to come mostly from T cells that had been newly produced.

As it was prepared, the TCRbeta library received unique molecular identifiers. One entry per CDR3 protein, called by TCRdb with MiXCR from the PCR reads. The sample lists 750,000 to 950,000 distinct CDR3 sequences; around 17% were seen once. Per the germline V gene, CDR1 is MGHRA and CDR2 is YSYEKL. The length of the CDR3 is 14 residues. Note on this clonotype: Its antigen is not identified. One junction end does not reproduce the germline sequence, and a read error may be involved.

The sequence was obtained from a male patient aged 10-17 years who had a stem cell transplant for acute lymphoblastic leukemia, so the T cells may come from the graft donor. This sample comprised PBMCs, mostly from graft donor cells, obtained 360 days after TCRalphabeta/CD19-depleted stem cell transplant. V and J are TRBV4-1 and TRBJ2-7; D not certain. This CDR3 reads CASSLTLGYYVQYF. CDR3 nucleotides: TGCGCCAGCAGCCTGACCCTAGGCTACTACGTGCAGTACTTC.